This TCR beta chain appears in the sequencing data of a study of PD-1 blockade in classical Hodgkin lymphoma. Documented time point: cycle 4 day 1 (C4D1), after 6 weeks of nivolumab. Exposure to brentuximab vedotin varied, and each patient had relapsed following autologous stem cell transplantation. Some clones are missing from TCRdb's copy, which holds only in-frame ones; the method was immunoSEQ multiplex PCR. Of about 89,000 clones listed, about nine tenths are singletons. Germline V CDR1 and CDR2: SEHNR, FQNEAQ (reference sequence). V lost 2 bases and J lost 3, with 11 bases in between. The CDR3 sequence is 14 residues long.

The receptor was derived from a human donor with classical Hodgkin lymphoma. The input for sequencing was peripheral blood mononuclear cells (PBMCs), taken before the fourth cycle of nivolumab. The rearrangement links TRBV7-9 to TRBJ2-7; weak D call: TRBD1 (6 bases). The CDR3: CASSLQGTDYEQYF. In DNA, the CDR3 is TGTGCCAGCAGCTTACAGGGGACGGACTACGAGCAGTACTTC.